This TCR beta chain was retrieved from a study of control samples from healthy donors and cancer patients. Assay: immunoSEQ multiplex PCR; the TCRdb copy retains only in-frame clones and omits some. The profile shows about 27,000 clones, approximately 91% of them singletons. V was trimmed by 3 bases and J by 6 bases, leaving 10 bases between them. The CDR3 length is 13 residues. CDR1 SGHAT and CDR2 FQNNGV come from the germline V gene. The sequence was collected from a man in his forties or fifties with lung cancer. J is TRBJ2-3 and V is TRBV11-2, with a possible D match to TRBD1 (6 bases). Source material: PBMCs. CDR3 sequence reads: CASSLERGDTQYF. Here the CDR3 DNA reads TGTGCCAGCAGCTTGGAGAGGGGGGATACGCAGTATTTT.